A selection of T cell receptor beta chains follows, all from one sample in a study of PD-L1 blockade in urothelial cancer. Only in-frame clones appear in the TCRdb table, and some are missing; sequencing was by immunoSEQ multiplex PCR. This sample carries more than 55,000 clones, more than 70% of them seen once, and the ten largest clones take 2.5% to 3.5%. This specimen consisted of PBMCs, obtained around atezolizumab (anti-PD-L1) treatment. These receptors all stem from a man aged 50-59 years with urothelial cancer. CDR3s include the opening cysteine and the closing phenylalanine or tryptophan. A D gene is named only where the DNA matches it firmly. Clone size is shown for a subset of rows, as once, few, many or a class of expanded clone.

J gene,D gene,V gene,clone size,CDR3 protein
TRBJ1-4,NA,TRBV28,NA,CASSLSGGTANEKLFF
TRBJ2-1,NA,TRBV11-2,once,CASSLSQANEQFF
TRBJ2-7,TRBD1,TRBV7-9,NA,CASSDGTGTYEQYF
TRBJ2-5,NA,TRBV5-6,NA,CASSRDYQTQYF
TRBJ1-2,NA,TRBV5-6,NA,CASSLMRAGYTF
TRBJ1-1,TRBD1,TRBV5-1,NA,CASSLGTGFEAFF
TRBJ1-1,NA,TRBV5-1,NA,CASSGATEGAEAFF
TRBJ2-1,TRBD2,TRBV15,NA,CATSRGPAGGPLASVF
TRBJ2-3,TRBD2,TRBV18,few,CASSRTSGGGSSRTDTQYF
TRBJ1-1,TRBD1,TRBV6-5,once,CASSYIQGRAFF
TRBJ2-7,TRBD1,TRBV7-9,NA,CASSGQASYEQYF
TRBJ1-6,NA,TRBV5-1,NA,CASSLEQSSYNSPLHF
TRBJ1-1,NA,TRBV28,few,CASSFLGSWDNGNTEAFF
TRBJ2-7,TRBD1,TRBV6-5,once,CASTFSGQGSYEQYF
TRBJ1-2,NA,TRBV30,few,CAWRTYIDPHGYTF
TRBJ1-2,NA,TRBV7-2,NA,CASSLALGDGYTF
TRBJ2-2,TRBD2,TRBV6-5,NA,CASRGLADTGELFF
TRBJ1-5,TRBD1,TRBV4-2,few,CASSPTPGQVAANQPQHF
TRBJ2-7,TRBD2,TRBV2,NA,CASSGIASGSYEQYF
TRBJ1-2,NA,TRBV28,NA,CASSFKHPARYGYTF
TRBJ2-1,TRBD2,TRBV7-9,NA,CASSSGLGEQFF
TRBJ1-2,TRBD1,TRBV29-1,NA,CSGLTGTNYGYTF
TRBJ2-7,NA,TRBV7-9,NA,CASSLAGTDTYEQYF
TRBJ2-2,NA,TRBV28,NA,CASSSPGVGIGELFF
TRBJ1-2,NA,TRBV5-6,NA,CASRRRAGTNYGYTF